What follows are 22 T cell receptor beta chains derived from one specimen sequenced in a study of response to subunit inactivated influenza vaccine. TCRdb passed the RT-PCR reads through MiXCR, listing each CDR3 protein once. This table has hundreds of thousands of distinct CDR3 sequences, roughly 13% appearing once. The sample was PBMCs from blood, taken 14 to 15 days before vaccination. These TCRs come from a man aged 50 to 59 who received an inactivated influenza vaccine.

The V gene is TRBV20-1, the J gene TRBJ2-4; D uncertain. V gave up 2 bases and J gave up 0 bases, with 17 bases separating them. Per germline, CDR1 DFQATT and CDR2 SNEGSKA (reference sequence). CDR3 length: 17 amino acids. The CDR3 DNA follows: TGCAGTGCTAGACCCCCGGGCCCCGTACTAGCCAAAAACATTCAGTACTTC. Translated: CSARPPGPVLAKNIQYF.

There are a few counts of this clonotype. V is TRBV20-1 and J is TRBJ2-3, with 16 nucleotides matching TRBD2. The CDR3 totals 15 residues. Trimming removed 4 bases from V and 9 bases from J; junction bases left unmatched: 7. Germline assignment: CDR1 DFQATT and CDR2 SNEGSKA (reference sequence). The CDR3 loop reads CSATGTSGRAETQYF. In DNA form, the CDR3 reads TGCAGTGCTACCGGGACTAGCGGGAGGGCTGAGACGCAGTATTTT.

V is TRBV9 and J is TRBJ2-1; D might be TRBD1 (6 bases). V was trimmed by 6 bases and J by 2 bases, leaving 15 bases between them. Germline V CDR1 and CDR2: SGDLS, YYNGEE. This CDR3 comprises 15 residues. The CDR3 DNA reads as TGTGCCAGCACCCCGTTGGGGGCCCCCTACAATGAGCAGTTCTTC. It yields the protein CASTPLGAPYNEQFF.

This clonotype has a handful of counts. The V and J genes are TRBV28 and TRBJ2-1, with D perhaps matching TRBD1 (6 bases). V gave up 8 bases and J gave up 4 bases, with 15 bases separating them. The CDR3 has 14 residues. Germline lookup yields CDR1 MDHEN and CDR2 SYDVKM. The CDR3 reads CASLPGHTYNEQFF. CDR3 bases: TGTGCCAGCCTACCGGGACACACATACAATGAGCAGTTCTTC.

This clonotype was seen a handful of times. The rearrangement links TRBV5-6 to TRBJ1-2; no definite D call. Trimming removed 2 bases from V and 7 bases from J, with 9 bases in between. The CDR3 totals 12 residues. CDR1 and CDR2 from the germline V gene are SGHDT and YYEEEE. The CDR3: CASSFAGFGYTF. CDR3 bases: TGTGCCAGCAGCTTCGCGGGATTTGGCTACACCTTC. Full variable domain (rest looked up from reference TRBV5-6 and TRBJ1-2): DAGVTQSPTHLIKTRGQQVTLRCSPKSGHDTVSWYQQALGQGPQFIFQYYEEEERQRGNFPDRFSGHQFPNYSSELNVNALLLGDSALYLCASSFAGFGYTFGSGTRLTVV.

This clonotype occurred a few times. The rearrangement uses TRBV7-2 and TRBJ2-5; 11 nucleotides align to TRBD2. The germline V gene encodes CDR1 SGHTA and CDR2 FQGNSA. Trimming removed 5 bases from V and 4 bases from J; junction bases left unmatched: 9. This CDR3 comprises 16 residues. The CDR3 here is CASSVFSGGGGETQYF. The DNA of the CDR3 is TGTGCCAGCAGCGTCTTTAGCGGGGGGGGAGGAGAGACCCAGTACTTC.

The chain recombines TRBV9 with TRBJ2-7; the D is unclear. V shed 0 bases and J shed 3 bases, with 16 bases lying between them. The CDR3 runs 16 residues. Germline V CDR1 and CDR2: SGDLS, YYNGEE. As DNA, the CDR3 is TGTGCCAGCAGCGTAGGTTTGCCCCAACTGGGCTACGAGCAGTACTTC. Its translation: CASSVGLPQLGYEQYF.

V usage is TRBV10-3 and J usage is TRBJ1-1; D unresolved. Germline V gene lookup returns CDR1 ENHRY and CDR2 SYGVKD. This CDR3 is 13 amino acids long. The V end was cut by 10 bases, the J end by 7 bases, with 19 bases between. CDR3 DNA: TGTGCCACCCGCGTAGGTGGGGTGGGTGAAGCTTTCTTT. Its translation is CATRVGGVGEAFF.

The genes are TRBV20-1 and TRBJ1-1; D perhaps matches TRBD1 (6 bases). CDR1 and CDR2 from the germline V gene are DFQATT and SNEGSKA (reference sequence). Trimming cost V 5 bases and J 7 bases, with 20 bases left between them. The CDR3 runs to 14 residues. CDR3 coding DNA: TGCAGTGCTCAGTGGGGGGCGCTGAAGGTTGAAGCTTTCTTT. Encoded protein: CSAQWGALKVEAFF.

There are many counts of this clonotype. This chain joins TRBV2 and TRBJ2-2, with D perhaps assigned TRBD1 or TRBD2 (6 bases each). CDR1 and CDR2 (germline): SNHLY, FYNNEI. Trimming removed 8 bases at V and 4 bases at J, with 17 bases between. The CDR3 runs 15 residues. DNA for the CDR3: TGTGCCAGCCGGTGGGGGGCGATGGGCACCGGGGAGCTGTTTTTT. It codes for CASRWGAMGTGELFF.

This chain uses TRBV28 with TRBJ2-1; 7 bases align to TRBD2. CDR3 length: 16 residues. Looked up from germline, CDR1 is MDHEN and CDR2 is SYDVKM. Trimming cost V 4 bases and J 7 bases; bases outside gene matches: 13. This chain's CDR3 is CASSYSLGWGGNEQFF. For the CDR3, the DNA is TGTGCCAGCAGTTACAGTTTGGGTTGGGGGGGTAATGAGCAGTTCTTC.

A few counts support this clonotype. The chain carries TRBV7-8 and TRBJ1-2; D uncertain. The CDR3 has 13 residues. Germline V gene sequence: CDR1 SGHVS, CDR2 FQNEAQ. Trimming removed 4 bases from V and 4 bases from J, with 10 bases in between. CDR3 nucleotides: TGTGCCAGCAGCTCACCTACTATCTATGGCTACACCTTC. Its translation: CASSSPTIYGYTF.

This clonotype was observed a few times. This rearrangement joins TRBV10-3 to TRBJ2-7; TRBD1 matches at 10 bases. Looked up from germline, CDR1 is ENHRY and CDR2 is SYGVKD. This CDR3 region has 15 residues. V gave up 3 bases and J gave up 2 bases; unmatched junction bases: 4. The CDR3 nucleotides read TGTGCCATCAGTGACCCCGGGACAGGGGCCTACGAGCAGTACTTC. Translating it yields CAISDPGTGAYEQYF.

The chain is built from TRBV7-2 and TRBJ2-7; D may be TRBD2 (5 bases). Trimming left V 7 bases short and J 0 bases short, with 13 bases between. Germline V lookup: CDR1 SGHTA, CDR2 FQGNSA. The CDR3 contains 14 residues. CDR3 amino acids: CASTKGVSSYEQYF. The CDR3 region has the DNA TGTGCCAGCACCAAGGGAGTGTCCTCCTACGAGCAGTACTTC.

At least ten counts were recorded for this clonotype. The chain links TRBV7-8 to TRBJ2-1; 8 bases are a match to TRBD2. Germline V gene data show CDR1 as SGHVS and CDR2 as FQNEAQ. The CDR3 length is 15 residues. Trimming cost V 7 bases and J 1 base; bases outside gene matches: 6. In DNA, the CDR3 is TGTGCCAGCACCCTAGCGGGTGGGTCCTACAATGAGCAGTTCTTC. This encodes CASTLAGGSYNEQFF.

This clonotype turned up a few times. The gene calls are TRBV20-1 and TRBJ1-2; perhaps TRBD1 as D (5 bases). This CDR3 comprises 13 residues. V was cut by 5 bases and J by 7 bases, with 17 bases left in between. Per the germline V gene, CDR1 is DFQATT and CDR2 is SNEGSKA (reference sequence). Here the CDR3 reads CSAGAQGTGGYTF. CDR3 in DNA: TGCAGTGCTGGGGCCCAAGGGACTGGTGGCTACACCTTC.

V and J are TRBV15 and TRBJ2-1; TRBD1 matches at 9 bases. V lost 0 bases to trimming and J lost 8 bases; unmatched junction nucleotides: 8. The CDR3 extends over 16 amino acids. The germline V gene has CDR1 LNHNV and CDR2 YYDKDF (reference sequence). In DNA form, the CDR3 reads TGTGCCACCAGCAGAGACCGGGACAGGGTTGTCCATGAGCAGTTCTTC. Translated: CATSRDRDRVVHEQFF.

V gene TRBV5-1 combines with J gene TRBJ2-2; the match to TRBD2 covers 10 bases. Germline CDR1 reads SGHRS; CDR2 reads YFSETQ. The CDR3 sequence is 18 residues long. Trimming removed 6 bases from V and 5 bases from J; junction bases left unmatched: 16. CDR3 in amino acids: CASNDRIIAGGRTGELFF. CDR3 coding DNA: TGCGCCAGCAACGACAGGATAATAGCGGGAGGAAGGACCGGGGAGCTGTTTTTT.

This clonotype was found many times. The chain employs TRBV5-1 and TRBJ1-2; no definite D call. The germline gives CDR1 SGHRS, CDR2 YFSETQ. The V gene lost 0 bases and the J gene lost 0 bases, with 3 bases spanning the gap. The CDR3 is made up of 13 amino acids. The CDR3 protein is CASSLDANYGYTF. CDR3 coding DNA: TGCGCCAGCAGCTTGGATGCTAACTATGGCTACACCTTC.

The V call is TRBV12-3 or TRBV12-4, the J call TRBJ2-4; the D gene is possibly TRBD2 (6 bases). This CDR3 has 15 residues. Trimming shortened V by 5 bases and J by 2 bases, and 13 bases separated the two germline ends. Here the CDR3 reads CASSPPGGTKNIQYF. CDR3 in DNA: TGTGCCAGCAGTCCTCCAGGAGGGACCAAAAACATTCAGTACTTC.

This clonotype appeared a few times. The CDR3 DNA is TGCGCCAGCAGCCAAGGAGCTCCGGCAGGAGGCTACACCTTC. This sequence encodes CASSQGAPAGGYTF. The rearrangement joins TRBV4-3 to TRBJ1-2; D remains ambiguous. Germline V lookup: CDR1 LGHNA, CDR2 YSLEER. V was trimmed by 1 base and J by 8 bases, leaving 14 bases between them. The CDR3 consists of 14 residues.

The CDR3 DNA follows: TGCAGTGCGTGGACTAGCGGGAAATCCGAGCAGTACTTC. This encodes CSAWTSGKSEQYF. V and J are TRBV20-1 and TRBJ2-7; 12 bases line up with TRBD2. Germline assignment: CDR1 DFQATT and CDR2 SNEGSKA (reference sequence). Trimming at V came to 6 bases and at J to 6 bases, leaving 6 bases not matched to a gene. This CDR3 is built from 13 residues.